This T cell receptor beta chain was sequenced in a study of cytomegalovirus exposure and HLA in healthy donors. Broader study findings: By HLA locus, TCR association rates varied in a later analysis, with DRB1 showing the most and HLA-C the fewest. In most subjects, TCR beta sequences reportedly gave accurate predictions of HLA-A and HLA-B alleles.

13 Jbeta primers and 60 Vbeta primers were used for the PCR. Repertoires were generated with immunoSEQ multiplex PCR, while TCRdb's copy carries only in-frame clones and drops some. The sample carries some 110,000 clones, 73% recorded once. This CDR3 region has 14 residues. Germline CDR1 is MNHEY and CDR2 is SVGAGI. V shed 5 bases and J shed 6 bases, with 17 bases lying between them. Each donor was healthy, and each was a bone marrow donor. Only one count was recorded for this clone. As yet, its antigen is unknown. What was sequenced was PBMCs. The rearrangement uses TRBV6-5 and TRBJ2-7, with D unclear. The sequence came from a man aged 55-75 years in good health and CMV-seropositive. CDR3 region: CASSLTSPRFEQYF. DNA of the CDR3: TGTGCCAGCAGTCTCACCAGCCCCAGGTTCGAGCAGTACTTC.